The 28 T cell receptor beta chains below all came from one sample that was sequenced in a study of T-cell memory formation after mild COVID-19. Each CDR3 protein gets one entry after TCRdb re-called the 5' RACE reads with MiXCR. The profile shows approximately 490,000 distinct CDR3 sequences, about 20% of them singletons. Input material: PBMCs or a T cell subset sorted from them (not recorded which). These receptors all come from an adult woman who had mild COVID-19 (a few samples of this study predate the infection). Cell type and time point are not known.

The rearrangement joins TRBV12-3 or TRBV12-4 to TRBJ1-4; perhaps TRBD1 as D (5 bases). The ends were cut back, 3 bases at V and 11 bases at J, with 16 bases in the middle. The CDR3 runs to 14 residues. As DNA, the CDR3 is TGTGCCAGCAGTTTGGGACCGATCGAGTTCAAACTGTTTTTT. This codes for CASSLGPIEFKLFF.

This clonotype has a count of ten or more. The V gene is TRBV4-2, the J gene TRBJ2-7; unclear D gene. Germline CDR1 LGHNA, CDR2 YNFKEQ. The CDR3 totals 15 residues. V was trimmed by 4 bases and J by 4 bases, leaving 17 bases between them. CDR3 DNA: TGTGCCAGCAGCCCAACCCGGCTAGTATCTTACGAGCAGTACTTC. This codes for CASSPTRLVSYEQYF.

A few counts support this clonotype. V usage is TRBV6-1 and J usage is TRBJ1-5, with D maybe TRBD1 (5 bases). The CDR3 extends over 13 amino acids. Germline CDR1 and CDR2: MNHNS and SASEGT. The V and J ends lost 2 bases and 7 bases respectively, with 9 bases between them. The CDR3 DNA follows: TGTGCCAGCAGTGAAACAGGTTACCAGCCCCAGCATTTT. Its translation: CASSETGYQPQHF.

This clonotype was seen more than once but under ten times. The J gene is TRBJ1-5, the V gene TRBV20-1; the D is unclear. V dropped 6 bases and J dropped 11 bases, with 11 bases sitting between them. The CDR3 extends over 10 amino acids. Germline CDR1 reads DFQATT; CDR2 reads SNEGSKA (reference sequence). CDR3 loop: CSAHAGAQHF. CDR3 coding DNA: TGCAGTGCCCACGCCGGGGCCCAGCATTTT.

The rearrangement links TRBV11-3 to TRBJ2-1; 8 positions agree with TRBD2. Losses at the gene ends were 5 bases for V and 2 bases for J; bases not matched to a gene: 17. The germline V gene has CDR1 SGHNT and CDR2 YENEEA. The CDR3 runs to 19 residues. In nucleotides, the CDR3 is TGTGCCAGCAGCCCTCCAGGGATTAAGCGGGAGCCCCCCTACAATGAGCAGTTCTTC. Translated: CASSPPGIKREPPYNEQFF.

The rearrangement links TRBV9 to TRBJ2-1, with 10 positions matching TRBD2. The CDR3 has 16 amino acids. Per the germline V gene, CDR1 is SGDLS and CDR2 is YYNGEE. V trimming: 1 base; J trimming: 3 bases; junction bases outside the gene matches: 4. CDR3: CASSVLAGALYNEQFF. As DNA, the CDR3 is TGTGCCAGCAGCGTACTAGCGGGGGCGCTCTACAATGAGCAGTTCTTC.

This chain links TRBV12-3 or TRBV12-4 with TRBJ1-5, with TRBD1 identical over 7 bases. The CDR3 has 16 amino acids. Losses at the gene ends were 5 bases for V and 0 bases for J; bases not matched to a gene: 7. CDR3 region: CASSHPGTVSNQPQHF. CDR3 coding DNA: TGTGCCAGCAGTCATCCCGGGACAGTTAGCAATCAGCCCCAGCATTTT.

The gene calls are TRBV15 and TRBJ1-1; D remains ambiguous. Germline lookup yields CDR1 LNHNV and CDR2 YYDKDF (reference sequence). The V and J ends lost 5 bases and 5 bases respectively, with 21 bases between them. This CDR3 is 16 amino acids long. The CDR3 here is CATSPGSGKEWTEAFF. The CDR3 DNA sequence: TGTGCCACCAGCCCTGGATCGGGGAAGGAGTGGACTGAAGCTTTCTTT. Drawing the rest from reference TRBV15 and TRBJ1-1, the complete variable domain is DAMVIQNPRYQVTQFGKPVTLSCSQTLNHNVMYWYQQKSSQAPKLLFHYYDKDFNNEADTPDNFQSRRPNTSFCFLDIRSPGLGDTAMYLCATSPGSGKEWTEAFFGQGTRLTVV.

This clonotype was seen a few times. The chain carries TRBV30 and TRBJ2-3; 11 nucleotides align to TRBD2. The CDR3 is 16 amino acids. Germline trimming cut 4 bases from V and 2 bases from J; bases unmatched to any gene: 8. CDR1 is GTSNPN, CDR2 SVGIG, per germline (reference sequence). The DNA for the CDR3 is TGTGCCTGGACACGGGGGACTAGCGGACCCACAGATACGCAGTATTTT. This sequence encodes CAWTRGTSGPTDTQYF.

The J gene is TRBJ2-3, the V gene TRBV20-1; TRBD2 might be the D (6 bases). This CDR3 is 16 amino acids long. Germline assignment: CDR1 DFQATT and CDR2 SNEGSKA (reference sequence). V was pared by 0 bases and J by 5 bases, with 18 bases between. Here the CDR3 reads CSARDYRTTILDTQYF. CDR3 bases: TGCAGTGCTAGAGATTATAGGACTACAATCCTAGATACGCAGTATTTT.

The table lists this clonotype with a few counts. The chain's CDR3 is CASSFPTETGSYNSPLHF. The CDR3 DNA reads as TGTGCCAGCAGTTTCCCAACGGAGACAGGCTCCTATAATTCACCCCTCCACTTT. The rearrangement joins TRBV6-5 to TRBJ1-6; tentatively, D is TRBD1 (6 bases). CDR1 and CDR2 (germline): MNHEY, SVGAGI. V gave up 4 bases and J gave up 0 bases, with 16 bases separating them. This CDR3 comprises 18 residues.

V gene TRBV6-4 combines with J gene TRBJ1-2; 9 bases align to TRBD1. J gave up 7 bases and V 6 bases, and 0 bases lay outside the gene matches. This CDR3 is built from 11 residues. Per the germline V gene, CDR1 is MRHNA and CDR2 is SNTAGT. The CDR3 protein is CASRTGGGYTF. CDR3 bases: TGTGCCAGCAGGACAGGGGGTGGCTACACCTTC.

Ten or more counts support this clonotype. The J gene is TRBJ2-1, the V gene TRBV14; D remains unclear. Trimming removed 1 base from V and 6 bases from J, with 16 bases in between. CDR3 size: 16 residues. CDR1 SGHDN and CDR2 FVKESK come from the germline V gene. The CDR3 reads CASSQGERNWSNEQFF. The DNA of the CDR3 is TGTGCCAGCAGCCAAGGCGAAAGGAATTGGTCCAATGAGCAGTTCTTC.

The CDR3 DNA sequence: TGTGCCAGCCTCGACAGGGGGATAGCCAAAAACATTCAGTACTTC. Its protein is CASLDRGIAKNIQYF. J is TRBJ2-4 and V is TRBV28; 9 bases are shared with TRBD1. The CDR3 runs 15 residues. Germline-derived CDR1 and CDR2 are MDHEN and SYDVKM. V was pared by 8 bases and J by 0 bases, with 5 bases of the junction left unmatched.

The chain joins TRBV2 to TRBJ1-4; D gene uncertain. This CDR3 has 14 amino acids. Between the trimmed V and J ends, which lost 2 bases and 11 bases, there was a span of 15 bases. Germline CDR1 reads SNHLY; CDR2 reads FYNNEI. Written as DNA, the CDR3 is TGTGCCAGCAGTGAATACGGCGCCCGAGGGAAACTGTTTTTT. Its protein is CASSEYGARGKLFF. The entire variable domain, with the rest obtained from reference TRBV2 and TRBJ1-4, is as follows: EPEVTQTPSHQVTQMGQEVILRCVPISNHLYFYWYRQILGQKVEFLVSFYNNEISEKSEIFDDQFSVERPDGSNFTLKIRSTKLEDSAMYFCASSEYGARGKLFFGSGTQLSVL.

This clonotype was detected a few times. This sequence joins TRBV12-3 or TRBV12-4 and TRBJ2-6; D ambiguous. This CDR3 spans 11 amino acids. The V end lost 5 bases, the J end lost 13 bases, and 9 bases lay between the germline ends. In nucleotides, the CDR3 is TGTGCCAGCAGTCTAGGAATAGTCCTGACTTTC. The encoded protein is CASSLGIVLTF.

The rearrangement uses TRBV4-3 and TRBJ1-5, with 7 bases identical to TRBD1. The germline V gene has CDR1 LGHNA and CDR2 YSLEER. The CDR3 runs 16 residues. V gave up 2 bases and J gave up 6 bases; unmatched junction bases: 10. The CDR3: CASSQNGEGASQPQHF. CDR3 sequence (DNA): TGCGCCAGCAGCCAAAATGGTGAGGGGGCGAGTCAGCCCCAGCATTTT.

The sample holds a few counts of this clonotype. The chain joins TRBV3-1 to TRBJ2-1, with D possibly TRBD2 on 5 matching bases. V lost 5 bases, J lost 11 bases, and 10 bases lay in between. Germline-derived CDR1 and CDR2 are LGHDT and YNNKEL (reference sequence). CDR3 length: 11 residues. The CDR3 spells CASSSRDKQFF. The CDR3 region has the DNA TGTGCCAGCAGCTCCCGGGATAAGCAGTTCTTC.

This rearrangement joins TRBV15 to TRBJ2-7; D unresolved. The CDR3 extends over 12 amino acids. V was shortened by 3 bases and J by 2 bases, with 5 bases between the two germline ends. CDR1 and CDR2 from the germline V gene are LNHNV and YYDKDF (reference sequence). In DNA form, the CDR3 reads TGTGCCACCAGCAGTACCGCCTACGAGCAGTACTTC. This gives the protein CATSSTAYEQYF.

The V gene is TRBV7-9, the J gene TRBJ2-5, with TRBD1 as a possible D gene (6 bases). Per germline, CDR1 SEHNR and CDR2 FQNEAQ (reference sequence). The CDR3 extends over 16 amino acids. The ends were cut back, 1 base at V and 2 bases at J, with 14 bases in the middle. CDR3: CASSLVPGTTQETQYF. The CDR3 nucleotides are TGTGCCAGCAGCTTAGTACCCGGGACAACTCAAGAGACCCAGTACTTC. Full variable domain (missing parts from reference TRBV7-9 and TRBJ2-5): DTGVSQNPRHKITKRGQNVTFRCDPISEHNRLYWYRQTLGQGPEFLTYFQNEAQLEKSRLLSDRFSAERPKGSFSTLEIQRTEQGDSAMYLCASSLVPGTTQETQYFGPGTRLLVL.

This clonotype has only a few counts. V and J are TRBV24-1 and TRBJ1-1, with D possibly matching TRBD1 (6 bases). CDR1 is KGHDR, CDR2 SFDVKD, per germline. This CDR3 is built from 14 residues. Trimming took 4 bases from V and 1 from J, leaving 9 bases between them. As DNA, the CDR3 is TGTGCCACCAGTGACGACAGGAAGAACACTGAAGCTTTCTTT. Its protein product is CATSDDRKNTEAFF.

The rearrangement joins TRBV5-1 to TRBJ2-1; D not certain. Germline CDR1 and CDR2: SGHRS and YFSETQ. V was cut by 3 bases and J by 5 bases, with 6 bases left in between. There are 12 residues in the CDR3. Here the CDR3 reads CASSWVDNEQFF. In DNA, the CDR3 is TGCGCCAGCAGCTGGGTCGACAATGAGCAGTTCTTC.

The chain combines TRBV5-1 with TRBJ1-2, with D unresolved. The V end lost 0 bases, the J end lost 0 bases, and 9 bases lay between the germline ends. Germline CDR1 reads SGHRS; CDR2 reads YFSETQ. The CDR3 sequence is 15 residues long. The CDR3 loop is CASSLAAAANYGYTF. The CDR3 nucleotides are TGCGCCAGCAGCTTGGCGGCGGCCGCTAACTATGGCTACACCTTC.

The chain is built from TRBV7-8 and TRBJ2-3; maybe TRBD2 (5 bases). The CDR3 runs to 14 residues. The ends were cut back, 1 base at V and 4 bases at J, with 9 bases in the middle. Germline CDR1 reads SGHVS; CDR2 reads FQNEAQ. DNA for the CDR3: TGTGCCAGCAGCTTAGTTGAGGGTTCAGATACGCAGTATTTT. This gives the protein CASSLVEGSDTQYF.

V usage is TRBV5-1 and J usage is TRBJ2-3, with D perhaps TRBD2 (6 bases). Germline-derived CDR1 and CDR2 are SGHRS and YFSETQ. Trimming removed 2 bases at V and 6 bases at J, with 16 bases between. The length of the CDR3 is 15 residues. The CDR3 region is CASSFWGSGGDTQYF. CDR3 nucleotide sequence: TGCGCCAGCAGCTTTTGGGGGTCCGGAGGGGATACGCAGTATTTT. The full variable domain, in which reference TRBV5-1 and TRBJ2-3 provide the parts outside the CDR3, is KAGVTQTPRYLIKTRGQQVTLSCSPISGHRSVSWYQQTPGQGLQFLFEYFSETQRNKGNFPGRFSGRQFSNSRSEMNVSTLELGDSALYLCASSFWGSGGDTQYFGPGTRLTVL.

This clonotype was found a few times. This chain links TRBV5-1 with TRBJ2-2; D is unclear. V shed 2 bases and J shed 4 bases, with 9 bases lying between them. This CDR3 is 14 amino acids long. Germline V lookup: CDR1 SGHRS, CDR2 YFSETQ. The CDR3 is CASSFMIATGELFF. As DNA, the CDR3 is TGCGCCAGCAGCTTTATGATAGCCACCGGGGAGCTGTTTTTT.

As DNA, the CDR3 is TGTGCCAGCAGACAACCTACGGCCCGGGCAGATACGCAGTATTTT. Protein: CASRQPTARADTQYF. The J gene is TRBJ2-3, the V gene TRBV7-9; no clear D. Trimming took off 6 bases at V and 4 bases at J, with 17 bases between the two ends. The CDR3 is 15 amino acids. CDR1 and CDR2 from the germline V gene are SEHNR and FQNEAQ (reference sequence).

This clonotype came up a few times. This chain connects TRBV9 to TRBJ2-7, with D hard to call. Deletions cut 0 bases from V and 6 bases from J, with 10 bases between. Germline-derived CDR1 and CDR2 are SGDLS and YYNGEE. The length of the CDR3 is 13 residues. The CDR3: CASSVAQSGEQYF. The CDR3 coding sequence is TGTGCCAGCAGCGTAGCTCAGTCGGGCGAGCAGTACTTC. Combining the CDR3 with reference TRBV9 and TRBJ2-7 gives the whole variable domain DSGVTQTPKHLITATGQRVTLRCSPRSGDLSVYWYQQSLDQGLQFLIQYYNGEERAKGNILERFSAQQFPDLHSELNLSSLELGDSALYFCASSVAQSGEQYFGPGTRLTVT.